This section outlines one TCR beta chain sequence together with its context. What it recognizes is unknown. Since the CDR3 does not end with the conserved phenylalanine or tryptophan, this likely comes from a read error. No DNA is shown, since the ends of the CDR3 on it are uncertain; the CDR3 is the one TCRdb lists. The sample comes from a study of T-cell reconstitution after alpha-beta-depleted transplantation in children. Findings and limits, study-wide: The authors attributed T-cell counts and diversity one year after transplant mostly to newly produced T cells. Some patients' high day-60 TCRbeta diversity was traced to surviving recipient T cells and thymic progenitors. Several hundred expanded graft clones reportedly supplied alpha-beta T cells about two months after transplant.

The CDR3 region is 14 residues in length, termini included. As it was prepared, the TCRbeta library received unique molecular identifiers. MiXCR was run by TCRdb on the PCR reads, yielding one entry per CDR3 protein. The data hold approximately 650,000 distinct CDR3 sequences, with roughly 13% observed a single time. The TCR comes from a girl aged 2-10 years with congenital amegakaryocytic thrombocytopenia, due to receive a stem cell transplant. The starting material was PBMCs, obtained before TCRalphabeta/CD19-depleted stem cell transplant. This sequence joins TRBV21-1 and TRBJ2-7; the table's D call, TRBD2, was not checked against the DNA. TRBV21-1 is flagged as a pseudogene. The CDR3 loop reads CASSKEGRIYGQYL.